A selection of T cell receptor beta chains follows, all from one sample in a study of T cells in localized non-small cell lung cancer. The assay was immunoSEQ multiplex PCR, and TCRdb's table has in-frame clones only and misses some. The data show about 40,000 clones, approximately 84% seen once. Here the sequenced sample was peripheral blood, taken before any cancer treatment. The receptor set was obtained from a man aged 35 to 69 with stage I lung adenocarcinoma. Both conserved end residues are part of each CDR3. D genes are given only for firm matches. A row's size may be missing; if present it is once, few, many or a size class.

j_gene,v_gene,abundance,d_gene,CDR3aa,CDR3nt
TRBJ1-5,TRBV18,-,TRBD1,CASSPGQGPGGNQPQHF,TGTGCCAGCTCACCGGGACAGGGCCCGGGGGGCAATCAGCCCCAGCATTTT
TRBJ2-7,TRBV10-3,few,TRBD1,CAISGAGGINEQYF,TGTGCCATCAGTGGGGCAGGGGGCATCAACGAGCAGTACTTC
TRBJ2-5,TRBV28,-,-,CASSFLATQETQYF,TGTGCCAGCAGTTTTCTCGCGACCCAAGAGACCCAGTACTTC
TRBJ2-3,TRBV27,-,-,CASSLGAGVLLDTQYF,TGTGCCAGCAGCCTGGGGGCAGGGGTTCTTTTAGATACGCAGTATTTT
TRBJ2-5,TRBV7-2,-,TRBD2,CASSLGGGSGETQYF,TGTGCCAGCAGCTTAGGGGGCGGGAGTGGGGAGACCCAGTACTTC
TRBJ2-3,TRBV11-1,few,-,CASSGDQIITDTQYF,TGTGCCAGCAGCGGGGACCAGATAATCACAGATACGCAGTATTTT
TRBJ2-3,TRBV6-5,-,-,CASSPVFLTDTQYF,TGTGCCAGCAGTCCGGTCTTCCTCACAGATACGCAGTATTTT
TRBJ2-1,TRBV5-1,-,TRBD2,CASRTVTSGSLASYNEQFF,TGCGCCAGCAGGACTGTGACTAGCGGGAGTTTGGCCTCCTACAATGAGCAGTTCTTC
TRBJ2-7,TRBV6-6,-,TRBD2,CASRGTSGSYEQYF,TGTGCCAGCAGGGGGACTAGCGGGAGCTACGAGCAGTACTTC
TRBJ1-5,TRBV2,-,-,CASSEEAAPVSNQPQHF,TGTGCCAGCAGTGAAGAGGCGGCGCCAGTAAGCAATCAGCCCCAGCATTTT
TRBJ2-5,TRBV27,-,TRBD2,CASSRRGEGWETQYF,TGTGCCAGCAGCCGCCGGGGGGAGGGCTGGGAGACCCAGTACTTC
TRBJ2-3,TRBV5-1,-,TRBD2,CASSAGLAGTDTQYF,TGCGCCAGCAGCGCTGGACTAGCGGGCACAGATACGCAGTATTTT
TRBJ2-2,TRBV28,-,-,CASSMGQNTGELFF,TGTGCCAGCAGCATGGGACAGAACACCGGGGAGCTGTTTTTT
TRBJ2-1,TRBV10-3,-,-,CAVRRAAPGNEQFF,TGTGCCGTTAGACGGGCGGCCCCAGGGAATGAGCAGTTCTTC
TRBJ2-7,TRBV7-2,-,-,CASSLAGRGYEQYF,TGTGCCAGCAGCTTAGCCGGGAGAGGGTACGAGCAGTACTTC
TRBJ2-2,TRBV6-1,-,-,CASLTGPNTGELFF,TGTGCCAGCCTTACAGGGCCCAACACCGGGGAGCTGTTTTTT
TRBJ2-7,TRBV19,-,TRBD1,CASSRRDRAYEQYF,TGTGCCAGTAGTCGCCGGGACAGGGCCTACGAGCAGTACTTC
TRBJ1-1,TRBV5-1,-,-,CASSETYMNTEAFF,TGCGCCAGCAGCGAGACCTATATGAACACTGAAGCTTTCTTT
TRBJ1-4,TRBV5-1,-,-,CASSFRDGEKLFF,TGCGCCAGCAGCTTCAGGGATGGTGAAAAACTGTTTTTT
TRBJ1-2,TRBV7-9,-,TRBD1,CASSYPGTGGDYGYTF,TGTGCCAGCAGTTACCCCGGGACAGGGGGCGACTATGGCTACACCTTC
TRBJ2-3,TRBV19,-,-,CASSMPRGPGLATQYF,TGTGCCAGTAGTATGCCCCGGGGGCCGGGTCTTGCTACGCAGTATTTT
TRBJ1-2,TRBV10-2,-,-,CASREAGRLNGYTF,TGCGCCAGCCGAGAGGCAGGCCGGCTCAATGGCTACACCTTC
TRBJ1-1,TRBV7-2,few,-,CASSLHLGENTEAFF,TGTGCCAGCAGCCTCCACCTAGGAGAGAACACTGAAGCTTTCTTT
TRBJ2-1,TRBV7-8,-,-,CASSLHVGSSYNEQFF,TGTGCCAGCAGCCTACACGTAGGCAGCTCCTACAATGAGCAGTTCTTC
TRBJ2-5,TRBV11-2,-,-,CASSSPTAHASETQYF,TGTGCCAGCAGCTCTCCAACGGCCCACGCATCAGAGACCCAGTACTTC
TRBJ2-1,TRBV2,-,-,CASSEAGGGPYNEQFF,TGTGCCAGCAGTGAAGCTGGTGGGGGGCCCTACAATGAGCAGTTCTTC
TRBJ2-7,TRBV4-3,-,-,CASSQESAGDYEQYF,TGCGCCAGCAGCCAAGAAAGCGCAGGTGACTACGAGCAGTACTTC
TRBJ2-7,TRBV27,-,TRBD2,CASSSSSGRRYEQHF,TGTGCCAGCAGTTCATCTAGCGGGAGGAGGTACGAGCAGCACTTC
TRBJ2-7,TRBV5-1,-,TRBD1,CASSLLGQGGHEQYF,TGCGCCAGCAGCTTGCTCGGACAGGGGGGCCACGAGCAGTACTTC
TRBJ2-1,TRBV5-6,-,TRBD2,CASSSWTSRGSMDEQFF,TGTGCCAGCAGCTCGTGGACTAGCCGCGGGAGTATGGATGAGCAGTTCTTC
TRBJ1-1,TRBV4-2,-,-,CASSQDRGPMNTEAFF,TGTGCCAGCAGCCAAGATAGGGGACCGATGAACACTGAAGCTTTCTTT
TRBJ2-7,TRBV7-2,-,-,CASSSDSPRGEQYF,TGTGCCAGCAGCTCGGACAGCCCTCGGGGGGAGCAGTACTTC
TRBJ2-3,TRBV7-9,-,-,CASSLEVGTDTQYF,TGTGCCAGCAGCTTAGAGGTCGGGACAGATACGCAGTATTTT
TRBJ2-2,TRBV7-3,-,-,CASSPGTGELFF,TGTGCCAGCAGCCCGGGCACCGGGGAGCTGTTTTTT
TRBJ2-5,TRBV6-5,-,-,CASKPSETIETQYF,TGTGCCAGCAAGCCTAGCGAAACGATAGAGACCCAGTACTTC
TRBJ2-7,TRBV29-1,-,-,CSVENMGAHYEQYF,TGCAGCGTTGAAAATATGGGCGCTCACTACGAGCAGTACTTC
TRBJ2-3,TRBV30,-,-,CAWSPRRRTDTQYF,TGTGCCTGGAGTCCGCGCAGGCGCACAGATACGCAGTATTTT
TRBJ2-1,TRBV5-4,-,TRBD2,CASSFPLIGRGNEQFF,TGTGCCAGCAGCTTCCCTCTTATCGGGAGGGGGAATGAGCAGTTCTTC
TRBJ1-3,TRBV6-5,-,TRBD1,CASSYGRGQYGNTIYF,TGTGCCAGCAGTTACGGCAGGGGGCAATACGGAAACACCATATATTTT
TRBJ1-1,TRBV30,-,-,CASRGGRRVNTEAFF,TGTGCCTCTCGGGGGGGGAGGCGAGTGAACACTGAAGCTTTCTTT
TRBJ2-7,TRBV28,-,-,CASSDTGRYEQYF,TGTGCCAGCAGCGACACAGGGAGGTACGAGCAGTACTTC
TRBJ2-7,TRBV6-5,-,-,CASSYGAGFTEQYF,TGTGCCAGCAGTTACGGCGCCGGGTTCACCGAGCAGTACTTC
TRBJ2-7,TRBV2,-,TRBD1,CASSEEGQGKDEQYF,TGTGCCAGCAGTGAAGAGGGACAGGGGAAGGACGAGCAGTACTTC
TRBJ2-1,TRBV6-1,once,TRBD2,CASSEPGGWNEQFF,TGTGCCAGCAGTGAACCGGGAGGGTGGAATGAGCAGTTCTTC
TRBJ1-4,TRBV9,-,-,CASSEAPTNEKLFF,TGTGCCAGCAGCGAGGCCCCAACTAATGAAAAACTGTTTTTT
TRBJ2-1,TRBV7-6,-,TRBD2,CASRSSWTSGRRYNEQFF,TGTGCCAGCAGATCCAGTTGGACTAGCGGGAGACGATACAATGAGCAGTTCTTC
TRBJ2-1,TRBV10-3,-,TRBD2,CAISEPVAGGKNLEQFF,TGTGCCATCAGTGAGCCAGTAGCGGGAGGGAAAAATTTAGAGCAGTTCTTC
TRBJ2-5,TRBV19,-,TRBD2,CASKVGREGRETQYF,TGTGCCAGTAAGGTCGGGCGGGAGGGCCGAGAGACCCAGTACTTC
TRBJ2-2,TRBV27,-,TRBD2,CASSPAGLSNTGELFF,TGTGCCAGCAGTCCCGCGGGACTATCGAACACCGGGGAGCTGTTTTTT
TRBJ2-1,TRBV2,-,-,CASGKGVEWGNEQFF,TGTGCCAGCGGGAAAGGGGTGGAATGGGGGAATGAGCAGTTCTTC
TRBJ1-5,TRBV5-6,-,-,CASSTRALGNQPQHF,TGTGCCAGCAGCACCCGGGCACTCGGGAATCAGCCCCAGCATTTT
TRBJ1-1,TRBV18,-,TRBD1,CASSQTGGEAEAFF,TGTGCCAGCTCACAGACAGGGGGCGAGGCTGAAGCTTTCTTT
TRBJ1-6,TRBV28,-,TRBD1,CASSQPGTGRSPLHF,TGTGCCAGCAGCCAGCCCGGGACAGGGCGTTCACCCCTCCACTTT
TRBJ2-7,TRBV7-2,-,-,CASSLDHPNYEQYF,TGTGCCAGCAGCTTGGACCACCCCAACTACGAGCAGTACTTC
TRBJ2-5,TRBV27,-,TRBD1,CASSLSWGQGKTQYF,TGTGCCAGCAGTTTATCGTGGGGACAGGGGAAGACCCAGTACTTC